The rows below give T cell receptor beta chains drawn from one sample of a study of post-analysis software for immune sequencing data. TCRdb used MiXCR to reprocess the PCR reads, holding one entry per CDR3 protein. The sample includes 180,000 or so distinct CDR3 sequences, over 25% of them seen just once. Sequenced input: blood. The receptors come from a girl aged 2-17 years with multiple sclerosis. Both conserved end residues are part of each CDR3. Fields, in order: clone size, D gene, J gene, V gene, CDR3 DNA, CDR3 protein. A D gene is named only where the DNA matches it firmly. Some rows mark clone size as missing; the rest say once, few, many or name a class of expanded clone.

abundance: -
d_gene: -
j_gene: TRBJ2-1
v_gene: TRBV6-1
CDR3nt: TGTGCCAGCAGAGTCGGGGCAGGGGCCTACAATGAGCAGTTCTTC
CDR3aa: CASRVGAGAYNEQFF

abundance: -
d_gene: TRBD1
j_gene: TRBJ2-1
v_gene: TRBV7-9
CDR3nt: TGTGCCAGCAGCTCTCAAGGGGGACAGGGGTTTTTCAGTGAGCAGTTCTTC
CDR3aa: CASSSQGGQGFFSEQFF

abundance: few
d_gene: -
j_gene: TRBJ2-7
v_gene: TRBV28
CDR3nt: TGTGCCAGCAGTTTATATGGACTATCCCAACCCAACGAGCAGTACTTC
CDR3aa: CASSLYGLSQPNEQYF

abundance: once
d_gene: -
j_gene: TRBJ2-7
v_gene: TRBV20-1
CDR3nt: TGCAGTGCTAGGACAGGTTCTGGCTACGAGCAGTACTTC
CDR3aa: CSARTGSGYEQYF

abundance: -
d_gene: TRBD1
j_gene: TRBJ2-1
v_gene: TRBV5-6
CDR3nt: TGTGCCAGCAGCTTCGGACAGGGGTTGAATGAGCACTTCTTC
CDR3aa: CASSFGQGLNEHFF

abundance: -
d_gene: TRBD1
j_gene: TRBJ2-5
v_gene: TRBV7-7
CDR3nt: TGTGCCAGCAGCTCCGTGGCCCAGGGGGAGCAGTACTTC
CDR3aa: CASSSVAQGEQYF

abundance: few
d_gene: -
j_gene: TRBJ1-1
v_gene: TRBV28
CDR3nt: TGTGCCAGCAGGCTCACAGGTACTTCTGAAGCTTTCTTT
CDR3aa: CASRLTGTSEAFF

abundance: many
d_gene: -
j_gene: TRBJ2-7
v_gene: TRBV5-1
CDR3nt: TGCGCCAGCAGCTTGGGACAGTCGAGCTCCTACGAGCAGTACTTC
CDR3aa: CASSLGQSSSYEQYF

abundance: -
d_gene: -
j_gene: TRBJ2-5
v_gene: TRBV29-1
CDR3nt: TGCGGCGTTCAGCCAGGGACTGGAAGGGAGCAGTACTTC
CDR3aa: CGVQPGTGREQYF

abundance: few
d_gene: -
j_gene: TRBJ1-1
v_gene: TRBV29-1
CDR3nt: TGCAGCGGGCGGAGGGGCGGGTACACTGAAGCTTTCTTT
CDR3aa: CSGRRGGYTEAFF

abundance: -
d_gene: -
j_gene: TRBJ2-3
v_gene: TRBV24-1
CDR3nt: TGTGCCGCCAGTGGGTCGTGGGGGGGCTCAACAGATACGCAGTATTTT
CDR3aa: CAASGSWGGSTDTQYF

abundance: many
d_gene: -
j_gene: TRBJ2-3
v_gene: TRBV29-1
CDR3nt: TGCAGCGTTTCCCCGGGGTCGAGGGATACGCAGTATTTT
CDR3aa: CSVSPGSRDTQYF

abundance: many
d_gene: TRBD2
j_gene: TRBJ2-1
v_gene: TRBV5-1
CDR3nt: TGCGCCAGCAGCAACCTGACTAGCGGGATCCCCCAGTTCTTC
CDR3aa: CASSNLTSGIPQFF

abundance: many
d_gene: TRBD1
j_gene: TRBJ2-7
v_gene: TRBV27
CDR3nt: TGTGCCAGCAGTTCACCGGGACAGCCGTCCTACGAGCAGTACTTC
CDR3aa: CASSSPGQPSYEQYF

abundance: many
d_gene: -
j_gene: TRBJ2-7
v_gene: TRBV15
CDR3nt: TGTGCCACCAGCAGAGGCGGATATTCCACCTACGAGCAGTACTTC
CDR3aa: CATSRGGYSTYEQYF

abundance: -
d_gene: TRBD2
j_gene: TRBJ2-3
v_gene: TRBV10-1
CDR3nt: TGCGCCAGCAGATCGGGACTAGCGGGAGACTCAGATACGCAGTATTTT
CDR3aa: CASRSGLAGDSDTQYF

abundance: many
d_gene: -
j_gene: TRBJ2-7
v_gene: TRBV7-6
CDR3nt: TGTGCCAGCAGCCCCTCTTACGTTGAGCAGTACTTC
CDR3aa: CASSPSYVEQYF

abundance: -
d_gene: -
j_gene: TRBJ2-7
v_gene: TRBV7-9
CDR3nt: TGTGCCAGCAGCTTAGTTAGTAGCGAGCAGTACTTC
CDR3aa: CASSLVSSEQYF

abundance: many
d_gene: -
j_gene: TRBJ1-4
v_gene: TRBV12-3/TRBV12-4
CDR3nt: TGTGCCAGCAGTCTCCCGGGGACTAATGAAAAACTGTTTTTT
CDR3aa: CASSLPGTNEKLFF

abundance: few
d_gene: -
j_gene: TRBJ2-7
v_gene: TRBV20-1
CDR3nt: TGCAGTGCCCGAGGGGGGCAGCAGAGCTCCTACGAGCAGTACTTC
CDR3aa: CSARGGQQSSYEQYF

abundance: few
d_gene: -
j_gene: TRBJ1-5
v_gene: TRBV28
CDR3nt: TGTGCCAGCGGGTATCAGCCCCAGCATTTT
CDR3aa: CASGYQPQHF

abundance: many
d_gene: TRBD2
j_gene: TRBJ2-7
v_gene: TRBV29-1
CDR3nt: TGCAGCGTTCGGTTGGAGGCGGGGGACGAGCAGTACTTC
CDR3aa: CSVRLEAGDEQYF

abundance: -
d_gene: -
j_gene: TRBJ2-7
v_gene: TRBV28
CDR3nt: TGTGCCAGCAGTTCCTACTCGGTAGGCGAGCAGTACTTC
CDR3aa: CASSSYSVGEQYF

abundance: few
d_gene: TRBD2
j_gene: TRBJ2-1
v_gene: TRBV10-2
CDR3nt: TGCGCCAGCAGGCTAGCGGGGGAAGAGACCCAGTTCTTC
CDR3aa: CASRLAGEETQFF

abundance: many
d_gene: -
j_gene: TRBJ2-1
v_gene: TRBV12-3/TRBV12-4
CDR3nt: TGTGCCAGCAGTTTATATCAAGGGGGTGAGCAGTTCTTC
CDR3aa: CASSLYQGGEQFF